The TCR beta chain described here comes from a study of T cells in localized non-small cell lung cancer. Study-wide results and caveats: Highest T cell clonality was seen in uninvolved adjacent lung, surpassing that measured in tumor. Blood T cell density predicted longer survival; adjacent-lung clonality, shorter.

Concerning this clone itself: Antigen: not known.

Here immunoSEQ multiplex PCR was the method, and the copy in TCRdb shows in-frame clones only, minus some. The table includes 23,000 or so clones, 80% to 85% detected once. The length of the CDR3 is 14 residues. Germline V gene data show CDR1 as SGHDT and CDR2 as YYEEEE. Trimming stripped 3 bases from V and 2 bases from J, with 11 bases between. The genes are TRBV5-6 and TRBJ1-2, with D maybe TRBD1 (6 bases). The starting material was PBMCs, obtained before any cancer treatment. The clonotype comes from a man between 40 and 70 years old with stage II lung adenocarcinoma. CDR3 nucleotides: TGTGCCAGCAGCTCCACAGGGTCCAACTATGGCTACACCTTC. This encodes CASSSTGSNYGYTF.